The 29 T cell receptor beta chains below come from one sample, sequenced in a study of T-cell memory formation after mild COVID-19. TCRdb re-analysed the 5' RACE reads in MiXCR, keeping a single row per CDR3 protein. The table lists approximately 480,000 distinct CDR3 sequences, about 18% of them singletons. Sequencing was carried out using PBMCs or a T cell subset sorted from them (not recorded which). The source of these receptors is an adult woman who had mild COVID-19 (a few samples of this study predate the infection). Cell type and time point are not known.

DNA for the CDR3: TGTGCCAGTAGTATAGTGCCAGGGGCCTACGAGCAGTACTTC. It yields the protein CASSIVPGAYEQYF. The rearrangement links TRBV19 to TRBJ2-7, with D tentatively TRBD1 (6 bases). The CDR3 extends over 14 amino acids. Germline V lookup: CDR1 LNHDA, CDR2 SQIVND (reference sequence). V shed 1 base and J shed 2 bases, with 9 bases lying between them.

The rearrangement uses TRBV21-1 and TRBJ2-7; no DNA check was done on the table's D call, TRBD1. TRBV21-1 corresponds to a pseudogene. The CDR3 is 17 amino acids. The CDR3 DNA sequence: TGTGCCAGCCCACCCCCCGAGGGACAGGGTCTGACCTACGAGCAGTACTTC. Translated: CASPPPEGQGLTYEQYF.

A few counts support this clonotype. This sequence joins TRBV11-2 and TRBJ2-7; D not resolved. The germline V gene encodes CDR1 SGHAT and CDR2 FQNNGV. The CDR3 loop spans 15 amino acids. V was cut by 1 base and J by 6 bases, with 16 bases left in between. CDR3 sequence (DNA): TGTGCCAGCAGCTTAGGTATTAGACTGGCAGGCGAGCAGTACTTC. Its translation is CASSLGIRLAGEQYF.

Only a few counts were recorded for this clonotype. This chain connects TRBV5-1 to TRBJ2-7; 7 bases fit TRBD1. The CDR3 runs 14 residues. V dropped 4 bases and J dropped 6; count of bases not matched to a gene: 10. The germline CDR1 and CDR2 sequences are SGHRS and YFSETQ. The CDR3 bases are TGCGCCAGCAGCCTGGGACAGAGCCTCGGCGAGCAGTACTTC. Amino acid sequence: CASSLGQSLGEQYF.

This clonotype was seen ten or more times. J is TRBJ2-5 and V is TRBV6-5; the D gene could be TRBD1 or TRBD2 (5 bases each). V lost 0 bases, J lost 5 bases, and 10 bases lay in between. The CDR3 has 14 residues. Germline CDR1 reads MNHEY; CDR2 reads SVGAGI. CDR3 amino acids: CASSYSGWGETQYF. As DNA, the CDR3 is TGTGCCAGCAGTTACTCGGGTTGGGGGGAGACCCAGTACTTC.

This clonotype showed up just once. The junction shows a germline mismatch at one end, possibly a read error. J is TRBJ2-5 and V is TRBV11-1, with 9 bases fitting TRBD2. CDR3 length: 13 amino acids. The germline gives CDR1 SGHAT, CDR2 FQDESV (reference sequence). This CDR3 reads CASTLAGAETQYF. The CDR3 nucleotides are TGTGCCAGCACCTTAGCGGGAGCAGAGACCCAGTACTTC.

V and J are TRBV9 and TRBJ2-7; D is ambiguous. Germline V gene lookup returns CDR1 SGDLS and CDR2 YYNGEE. V lost 0 bases and J lost 2, with 9 bases in between. The CDR3 covers 14 residues. The CDR3 here is CASSVAQQTYEQYF. The DNA for the CDR3 is TGTGCCAGCAGCGTAGCGCAGCAAACCTACGAGCAGTACTTC.

V gene TRBV30 combines with J gene TRBJ2-5; D remains unclear. V lost 0 bases and J lost 8, with 7 bases in between. Germline lookup yields CDR1 GTSNPN and CDR2 SVGIG (reference sequence). This CDR3 contains 11 residues. For the CDR3, the DNA is TGTGCCTGGAGTGTGGGTCCTACCCAGTACTTC. Translated: CAWSVGPTQYF.

This clonotype was counted a few times. The chain has TRBV27 and TRBJ1-3; the D is unclear. CDR1 and CDR2 from the germline V gene are MNHEY and SMNVEV (reference sequence). The CDR3 has 15 amino acids. V lost 5 bases and J 0 bases, leaving 11 bases between the germline ends. CDR3 sequence reads: CASSQDGYSGNTIYF. The CDR3 bases are TGTGCCAGCAGTCAGGACGGCTACTCTGGAAACACCATATATTTT.

The rearrangement uses TRBV4-1 and TRBJ1-1; unclear D gene. This CDR3 has 12 residues. Germline loops: CDR1 MGHRA, CDR2 YSYEKL. The V gene lost 4 bases and the J gene lost 6 bases, with 9 bases spanning the gap. CDR3 sequence: CASSRPAAEAFF. The CDR3 DNA follows: TGCGCCAGCAGCCGACCCGCCGCTGAAGCTTTCTTT.

The DNA of the CDR3 is TGTGCCAGCAGCCCCCTGAGGGACAGTTCGGGAAAACTGTTTTTT. Its translation is CASSPLRDSSGKLFF. The J gene is TRBJ1-4, the V gene TRBV3-1; 7 nucleotides match TRBD1. With 4 bases clipped from V and 10 bases from J, the junction kept 12 bases outside the gene matches. The CDR3 has 15 amino acids. Germline loops: CDR1 LGHDT, CDR2 YNNKEL (reference sequence).

Details on this clonotype: Possible read error: a much larger clone is one base away. The chain joins TRBV9 to TRBJ1-6; possibly TRBD1 for D (6 bases). The length of the CDR3 is 15 residues. CDR1 and CDR2 (germline): SGDLS, YYNGEE. CDR3: CDSSIKEGGYSPLHF. The CDR3 DNA follows: TGTGACAGCAGCATTAAAGAGGGGGGATATTCACCCCTCCACTTT.

The chain is built from TRBV29-1 and TRBJ2-7, with D perhaps TRBD1 (7 bases). Trimming took off 1 base at V and 2 bases at J, with 15 bases between the two ends. The V gene's germline CDR1 is SQVTM and CDR2 ANQGSEA. The CDR3 sequence is 15 residues long. CDR3 loop: CSVEAGRGAPYEQYF. The CDR3, as DNA: TGCAGCGTTGAAGCCGGCAGGGGGGCCCCCTACGAGCAGTACTTC.

This chain connects TRBV15 to TRBJ1-3; a weak D match, TRBD1 (6 bases). Looked up from germline, CDR1 is LNHNV and CDR2 is YYDKDF (reference sequence). The CDR3 spans 16 residues. V dropped 0 bases and J dropped 4 bases, with 13 bases sitting between them. CDR3 amino acids: CATSRDRGGHGNTIYF. The DNA for the CDR3 is TGTGCCACCAGCAGAGATCGGGGGGGGCACGGAAACACCATATATTTT.

This clonotype has just a few counts. This chain joins TRBV9 and TRBJ1-1; D might be TRBD1 (5 bases). CDR1 and CDR2 from the germline V gene are SGDLS and YYNGEE. Trimming took off 7 bases at V and 3 bases at J, with 13 bases between the two ends. This CDR3 is 13 amino acids long. The CDR3 protein is CASGLGTDTEAFF. The CDR3 coding sequence is TGTGCCAGCGGCCTAGGGACCGACACTGAAGCTTTCTTT. Drawing the rest from reference TRBV9 and TRBJ1-1, the complete variable domain is DSGVTQTPKHLITATGQRVTLRCSPRSGDLSVYWYQQSLDQGLQFLIQYYNGEERAKGNILERFSAQQFPDLHSELNLSSLELGDSALYFCASGLGTDTEAFFGQGTRLTVV.

The V call is TRBV20-1, the J call TRBJ2-3; 10 bases match TRBD2. Per the germline V gene, CDR1 is DFQATT and CDR2 is SNEGSKA (reference sequence). The CDR3 is made up of 15 amino acids. Losses at the gene ends were 4 bases for V and 3 bases for J; bases not matched to a gene: 7. The CDR3 nucleotides are TGCAGTGCTAAGGCTAGCGGGAGTTGGACAGATACGCAGTATTTT. As protein: CSAKASGSWTDTQYF.

This clonotype was seen more than once but under ten times. This sequence joins TRBV5-5 and TRBJ1-2, with 7 bases that match TRBD1. J lost 4 bases, V lost 4 bases, and 13 bases had no gene match. CDR1 is SGHKS and CDR2 is YYEKEE in the germline V gene (reference sequence). This CDR3 has 16 residues. The DNA for the CDR3 is TGTGCCAGCAGCCTCCGCTTATCACAGGGGACCTATGGCTACACCTTC. Encoded protein: CASSLRLSQGTYGYTF.

The sample holds many counts of this clonotype. V usage is TRBV7-8 and J usage is TRBJ2-1, with 7 bases lining up with TRBD2. Germline loops: CDR1 SGHVS, CDR2 FQNEAQ. The junction had 9 bases not matched to a gene; V was cut back by 4 bases and J by 6 bases. The CDR3 sequence is 15 residues long. For the CDR3, the DNA is TGTGCCAGCAGCTCAAGCCGGACTAGAGGCAATGAGCAGTTCTTC. This gives the protein CASSSSRTRGNEQFF.

To note about this clonotype: At one boundary the junction diverges from the germline segment, which might be a read error. The chain couples TRBV5-5 to TRBJ1-4; D may be TRBD1 (6 bases). This CDR3 region has 15 residues. Germline CDR1 reads SGHKS; CDR2 reads YYEKEE (reference sequence). The chain's CDR3 is CASSSRAGAGETLFF. DNA of the CDR3: TGTGCCAGCAGCTCCCGGGCAGGGGCAGGCGAAACACTGTTTTTT. The full variable domain, its missing parts supplied by reference TRBV5-5 and TRBJ1-4, is DAGVTQSPTHLIKTRGQQVTLRCSPISGHKSVSWYQQVLGQGPQFIFQYYEKEERGRGNFPDRFSARQFPNYSSELNVNALLLGDSALYLCASSSRAGAGETLFFGSGTQLSVL.

There are a few counts of this clonotype. This rearrangement joins TRBV5-6 to TRBJ2-5; 9 nucleotides line up with TRBD2. CDR3 length equals 16 residues. J was trimmed by 4 bases and V by 4 bases; bases with no gene match: 11. Germline CDR1 is SGHDT and CDR2 is YYEEEE. The CDR3 DNA sequence: TGTGCCAGCAGCCCATCACCGGGACTAGCAGCAGAGACCCAGTACTTC. Translated: CASSPSPGLAAETQYF.

This clonotype was seen repeatedly, ten times or more. The V gene is TRBV7-8, the J gene TRBJ2-1; TRBD2 might be the D (6 bases). Germline CDR1 and CDR2: SGHVS and FQNEAQ. CDR3 length equals 15 residues. Deletions cut 2 bases from V and 9 bases from J, with 17 bases between. CDR3 sequence reads: CASSLISGRLSEQFF. The CDR3 DNA reads as TGTGCCAGCAGCTTAATTAGCGGACGCCTCAGTGAGCAGTTCTTC.

The J gene is TRBJ2-7, the V gene TRBV10-3, with 7 positions matching TRBD2. V lost 0 bases to trimming and J lost 6 bases; unmatched junction nucleotides: 11. Germline CDR1 is ENHRY and CDR2 is SYGVKD. This CDR3 contains 16 residues. The CDR3 spells CAISESVGRVQSEQYF. In DNA, the CDR3 is TGTGCCATCAGTGAGTCGGTTGGGAGGGTTCAGTCCGAGCAGTACTTC.

This clonotype was recorded a few times. The J gene is TRBJ1-5, the V gene TRBV29-1; a weak D match, TRBD1 (5 bases). The germline gives CDR1 SQVTM, CDR2 ANQGSEA. Trimming took 4 bases from V and 2 from J, leaving 9 bases between them. The CDR3 extends over 13 amino acids. Here the CDR3 DNA reads TGCAGCGTTGCGCCGGGGGGCAATCAGCCCCAGCATTTT. Protein: CSVAPGGNQPQHF.

The table lists this clonotype with many counts. V gene TRBV27 combines with J gene TRBJ2-1; the D is unclear. V dropped 5 bases and J dropped 2 bases, with 13 bases sitting between them. Germline V gene data show CDR1 as MNHEY and CDR2 as SMNVEV (reference sequence). This CDR3 has 15 residues. The CDR3, as DNA: TGTGCCAGCAGTCCCGGCGGTAGGCCCTACAATGAGCAGTTCTTC. It encodes CASSPGGRPYNEQFF.

The chain is built from TRBV5-6 and TRBJ2-3, with D possibly TRBD1 on 5 matching bases. V was cut by 4 bases and J by 5 bases, with 11 bases left in between. CDR3 length: 13 residues. The V gene's germline CDR1 is SGHDT and CDR2 YYEEEE. CDR3 protein: CASSKDSLDTQYF. Here the CDR3 DNA reads TGTGCCAGCAGCAAAGACAGTTTAGATACGCAGTATTTT.

This sequence joins TRBV29-1 and TRBJ1-1; maybe TRBD1 (5 bases). Trimming took 3 bases from V and 1 from J, leaving 9 bases between them. Germline lookup yields CDR1 SQVTM and CDR2 ANQGSEA. The length of the CDR3 is 13 residues. Here the CDR3 reads CSVETGGNTEAFF. CDR3 sequence (DNA): TGCAGCGTTGAGACTGGGGGGAACACTGAAGCTTTCTTT.

The V gene is TRBV4-1, the J gene TRBJ2-7; no definite D call. Germline lookup yields CDR1 MGHRA and CDR2 YSYEKL. The V and J ends lost 1 base and 6 bases respectively, with 10 bases between them. CDR3 size: 13 residues. The CDR3 nucleotides read TGCGCCAGCAGCCAAGCTCATGCCCTCGAGCAGTACTTC. This translates into CASSQAHALEQYF.

This clonotype was seen a handful of times. The V gene is TRBV12-3 or TRBV12-4, the J gene TRBJ2-1, with D uncertain. Trimming shortened V by 6 bases and J by 9 bases, and 12 bases separated the two germline ends. This CDR3 is 12 amino acids long. The CDR3 sequence: CASSLSSGEQFF. The CDR3 coding sequence is TGTGCCAGCAGCCTATCCAGTGGTGAGCAGTTCTTC.

This chain uses TRBV7-9 with TRBJ2-1, with D unclear. The CDR3 has 15 amino acids. CDR1 is SEHNR, CDR2 FQNEAQ, per germline (reference sequence). The V gene lost 5 bases and the J gene lost 2 bases, with 13 bases spanning the gap. In nucleotides, the CDR3 is TGTGCCAGCAGCCTCGGGCCAATCCCCTACAATGAGCAGTTCTTC. This codes for CASSLGPIPYNEQFF.